Sequencing of this T cell receptor beta chain was carried out in a study of OX40 agonist ivuxolimab in advanced cancers. Findings and limits, study-wide: The CD4+ and CD8+ T cells in the blood had expanded clonally by week 6 at 0.1 to 3.0 mg/kg.

The CDR3 is made up of 14 amino acids. V was clipped by 5 bases and J by 0 bases, with 11 bases between them. Germline CDR1 is MNHGY and CDR2 is SVAAGI. Method: immunoSEQ multiplex PCR; TCRdb's copy keeps in-frame clones and lacks some. The sample carries 15,000 to 20,000 clones, over 70% recorded once. Note on this clone: The antigen remains unidentified.

The chain employs TRBV6-9 and TRBJ2-7; D uncertain. This sequence was found in an adult with an advanced solid tumor such as melanoma, head and neck, liver or kidney cancer. The material was CD4+ or CD8+ T cells sorted from blood, obtained in a trial of the OX40 agonist ivuxolimab. CDR3 amino acids: CASSEHGSSYEQYF. The CDR3 DNA follows: TGTGCCAGCAGTGAACATGGCAGCTCCTACGAGCAGTACTTC.